This T cell receptor beta chain is drawn from a study of beta chain features in type 1 diabetes. Points from the study as a whole: The study found moderately but significantly shorter TCRB CDR3s in all four CD4+ subsets of Type 1 diabetes patients.

Expressed TCRB transcripts were sequenced because the entire RNA isolate underwent reverse transcription. There were 3 million to 4 million reads on average in the naive, central memory and regulatory T cell samples. Generated by immunoSEQ multiplex PCR, the TCRdb table keeps only in-frame clones and is missing some. The table has more than 550,000 clones, more than 13% seen once. On this clone: Antigen unknown.

V gave up 3 bases and J gave up 1 base, with 10 bases separating them. The germline CDR1 and CDR2 sequences are KGHSH and LQKENI. The CDR3 consists of 16 residues. The J gene is TRBJ2-6, the V gene TRBV18; D is perhaps TRBD2 (6 bases). The TCR originated in a man between 18 and 29 years old with type 1 diabetes. Sample: naive CD4+ T cells from blood. The CDR3 sequence is CASSPRGWSGANVLTF. The CDR3 bases are TGTGCCAGCTCACCTCGGGGGTGGTCTGGGGCCAACGTCCTGACTTTC.